Detailed here is one TCR beta chain. The antigen is not known. Authors of the study amplified TCR beta CDR3 regions from RNA transcripts. Using the HTBI primer set, a first-round RT-PCR was run on the TCR CDR3. TCRdb called the multiplex PCR reads again in MiXCR, with one record for every CDR3 protein. The sample has over 650,000 distinct CDR3 sequences, about 15% seen once. This sample is part of a study of T cells in Graves' hyperthyroidism and ophthalmopathy. Hyperthyroidism was newly diagnosed in patients aged 18 to 65 (duration under 2 months). Thyroid ultrasound, orbital computed tomography, clinical symptoms, and serum thyroxine and TRAb underpinned diagnoses. Trimming took 3 bases from V and 5 from J, leaving 11 bases between them. This CDR3 contains 13 residues. CDR1 and CDR2 (germline): LNHDA, SQIVND (reference sequence). General observations from the study: Most expanded thyroid clonotypes above 0.001 also appeared in blood.

The chain has TRBV19 and TRBJ2-7; D is possibly TRBD2 (7 bases). This clonotype was obtained from a man younger than 35 with Graves' hyperthyroidism. Sample: blood. The CDR3 bases are TGTGCCAGTAGTATGGGGGGGCGGGACGAGCAGTACTTC. Protein: CASSMGGRDEQYF.